This T cell receptor beta chain was identified during a study of blood T cell repertoires in COVID-19. The protocol was immunoSEQ multiplex PCR, while the TCRdb copy is restricted to in-frame clones and leaves out a portion. The sample holds 290,000 or so clones, approximately 92% seen once. This clone came up once. CDR3 length equals 15 residues. After removal of 2 bases from V and 2 bases from J, the junction contained 3 bases not matched to a gene. Germline CDR1 SGHAT, CDR2 FQNNGV. V is TRBV11-2 and J is TRBJ2-3; TRBD2 matches at 8 bases. This TCR came from a woman in her 30s who had recovered from COVID-19. Sequenced: PBMCs or T cells enriched from blood (not recorded which). The CDR3 sequence is CASSLIAGPTDTQYF. The CDR3 region has the DNA TGTGCCAGCAGCTTAATAGCGGGACCCACAGATACGCAGTATTTT.